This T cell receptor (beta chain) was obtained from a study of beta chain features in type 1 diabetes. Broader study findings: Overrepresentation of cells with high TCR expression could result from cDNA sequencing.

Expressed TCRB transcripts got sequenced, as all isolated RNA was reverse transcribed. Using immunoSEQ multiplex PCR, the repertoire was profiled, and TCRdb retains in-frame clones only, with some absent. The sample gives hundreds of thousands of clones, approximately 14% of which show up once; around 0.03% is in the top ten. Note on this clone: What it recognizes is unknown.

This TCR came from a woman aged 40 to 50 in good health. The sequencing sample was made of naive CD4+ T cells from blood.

CDR3 sequence: CASSQRDRPPNEQFF. The CDR3 region has the DNA TGTGCCAGCAGCCAACGGGACAGGCCGCCCAATGAGCAGTTCTTC. J is TRBJ2-1 and V is TRBV5-8, with 8 bases aligning to TRBD1. Germline V gives CDR1 SGHTS, CDR2 YDEGEE. V dropped 4 bases and J dropped 6; count of bases not matched to a gene: 9. CDR3 length: 15 amino acids.